This T cell receptor (beta chain) was sequenced during a study of blood T cells in healthy people across ages. The germline V gene has CDR1 SGHRS and CDR2 YFSETQ. The CDR3 is 16 amino acids. The V gene end was trimmed by 4 bases and the J gene end by 4 bases; junction bases not matched to a gene: 7. The second PCR ran about 7 to 12 cycles with a sample-barcoded 5' primer and J-beta primers. TCRdb reprocessed the 5' RACE reads with MiXCR, giving one entry per CDR3 protein. The sample comprises approximately 1,100,000 distinct CDR3 sequences, 45% of which are singletons, and approximately 20% rests with the top ten.

The sample consisted of blood. This receptor was identified in a woman aged 55 to 70 in good health. The chain uses TRBV5-1 and TRBJ2-3; 12 nucleotides match TRBD1. The CDR3 reads CASSPGTGGGADTQYF. As DNA, the CDR3 is TGCGCCAGCAGCCCGGGGACAGGGGGCGGCGCAGATACGCAGTATTTT. The whole variable domain, filled in from reference TRBV5-1 and TRBJ2-3, reads KAGVTQTPRYLIKTRGQQVTLSCSPISGHRSVSWYQQTPGQGLQFLFEYFSETQRNKGNFPGRFSGRQFSNSRSEMNVSTLELGDSALYLCASSPGTGGGADTQYFGPGTRLTVL.